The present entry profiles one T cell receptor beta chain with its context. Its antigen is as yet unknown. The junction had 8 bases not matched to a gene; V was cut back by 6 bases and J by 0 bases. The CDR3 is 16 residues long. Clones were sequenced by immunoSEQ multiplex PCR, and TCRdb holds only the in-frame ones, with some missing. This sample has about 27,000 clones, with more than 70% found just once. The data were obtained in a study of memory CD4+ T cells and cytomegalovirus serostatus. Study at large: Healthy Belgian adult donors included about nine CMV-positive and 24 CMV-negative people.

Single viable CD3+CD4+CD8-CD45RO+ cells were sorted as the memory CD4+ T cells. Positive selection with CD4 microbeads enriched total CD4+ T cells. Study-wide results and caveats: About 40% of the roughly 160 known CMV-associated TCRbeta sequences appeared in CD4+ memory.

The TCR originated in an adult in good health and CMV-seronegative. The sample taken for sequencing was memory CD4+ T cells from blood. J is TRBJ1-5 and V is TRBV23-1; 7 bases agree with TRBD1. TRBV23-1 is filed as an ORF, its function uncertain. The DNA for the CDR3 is TGCGCCAGCAGCCTTGGACAGGAGATTAGCAATCAGCCCCAGCATTTT. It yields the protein CASSLGQEISNQPQHF.